This TCR beta chain was observed in a study of cytomegalovirus exposure and HLA in healthy donors. Study results and caveats: Later findings reportedly placed an Asian-associated ancestry cluster below the approximately 670-donor mean for N-insertions.

This clone was seen a single time. What it binds is unknown. The PCR ran on 60 Vbeta and 13 Jbeta primers. Libraries were prepared by immunoSEQ multiplex PCR; TCRdb keeps only in-frame clonotypes and omits some of them. The table shows over 100,000 clones, with 75% to 80% occurring only once. Germline CDR1 is SEHNR and CDR2 is FQNEAQ (reference sequence). CDR3 length equals 15 residues. The chain carries TRBV7-9 and TRBJ1-4, with D tentatively TRBD1 (5 bases). Sequencing used PBMCs. The source of this sequence is a woman aged 25 to 39 in good health and CMV-seropositive. The CDR3 reads CSVAGMEGLGEKLFF. For the CDR3, the DNA is TGTTCCGTTGCGGGGATGGAGGGGCTCGGGGAAAAACTGTTTTTT.